The 21 T cell receptor beta chains listed next were all sequenced from one sample in a study of radiotherapy plus CTLA-4 blockade in lung cancer. This table comes from immunoSEQ multiplex PCR, and its TCRdb copy is limited to in-frame clones, with some not included. The repertoire holds roughly 42,000 clones, with about four fifths as singletons. Sequenced here: peripheral blood, sampled from a patient treated with radiotherapy plus ipilimumab. The receptors derive from a human donor with non-small cell lung cancer that progressed on radiotherapy plus ipilimumab.

The chain is built from TRBV20-1 and TRBJ2-7, with D possibly being TRBD2 (5 bases). This CDR3 contains 11 residues. V lost 6 bases and J lost 5, with 11 bases in between. CDR1 is DFQATT, CDR2 SNEGSKA, per germline (reference sequence). DNA for the CDR3: TGCAGTGCGCTCGGGGTGGACGAGCAGTACTTC. Translating gives CSALGVDEQYF.

This chain joins TRBV7-2 and TRBJ2-3; TRBD2 matches at 10 bases. The ends lost 1 base at V and 2 bases at J; junction bases unmatched: 9. Looked up from germline, CDR1 is SGHTA and CDR2 is FQGNSA. The CDR3 runs to 18 residues. The CDR3 coding sequence is TGTGCCAGCAGCTTAGGGAAGCGGGGGGGCCCCCACACAGATACGCAGTATTTT. The encoded protein is CASSLGKRGGPHTDTQYF.

The chain links TRBV7-2 to TRBJ2-5, with 10 nucleotides matching TRBD2. The J call could be wrong; TRBJ2-7 is a better fit for the DNA end. Per the germline V gene, CDR1 is SGHTA and CDR2 is FQGNSA. The CDR3 covers 13 residues. The CDR3 spells CASSPLAGGEQYF. The CDR3 region has the DNA TGTGCCAGCAGCCCATTAGCGGGGGGCGAGCAGTACTTC.

The genes are TRBV9 and TRBJ2-7; D unclear. Trimming left V 0 bases short and J 1 base short, with 11 bases between. Germline loops: CDR1 SGDLS, CDR2 YYNGEE. The CDR3 totals 15 residues. CDR3 sequence reads: CASSVDAVTSYEQYF. The CDR3 bases are TGTGCCAGCAGCGTAGATGCAGTAACATCCTACGAGCAGTACTTC.

This chain connects TRBV9 to TRBJ2-3; 13 bases agree with TRBD2. The germline gives CDR1 SGDLS, CDR2 YYNGEE. The CDR3 runs 20 residues. The V segment lost 0 bases and the J segment 4 bases; nucleotides outside the gene matches: 14. CDR3 bases: TGTGCCAGCAGCGTAGGATTTGGACTAGCGGGGGCCCGTAGCTCAGATACGCAGTATTTT. Translating it yields CASSVGFGLAGARSSDTQYF.

This clone was counted only a few times. The chain has TRBV7-9 and TRBJ2-5, with 7 bases that match TRBD2. Germline-derived CDR1 and CDR2 are SEHNR and FQNEAQ (reference sequence). With 1 base clipped from V and 2 bases from J, the junction kept 7 bases outside the gene matches. The CDR3 consists of 16 residues. The CDR3: CASSLDIGGVQETQYF. DNA of the CDR3: TGTGCCAGCAGCTTAGATATTGGGGGGGTACAAGAGACCCAGTACTTC.

This clone was counted a few times. The gene calls are TRBV7-6 and TRBJ1-6; possibly TRBD1 for D (5 bases). CDR3 length equals 13 residues. Germline CDR1 and CDR2: SGHVS and FNYEAQ. Trimming shortened V by 5 bases and J by 8 bases, and 10 bases separated the two germline ends. The CDR3 is CASSQTGDSPLHF. The CDR3 nucleotides are TGTGCCAGCAGCCAAACGGGGGATTCACCCCTCCACTTT.

This clone turned up a few times. This rearrangement joins TRBV4-3 to TRBJ1-1, with D perhaps matching TRBD1 (5 bases). CDR3 length equals 17 residues. Between the trimmed V and J ends, which lost 1 base and 5 bases, there was a span of 20 bases. CDR1 and CDR2 (germline): LGHNA, YSLEER. CDR3 sequence: CASSQGRASAGRTEAFF. CDR3 in DNA: TGCGCCAGCAGCCAAGGTCGGGCATCTGCAGGGAGGACTGAAGCTTTCTTT.

The J gene is TRBJ2-1, the V gene TRBV6-5, with 7 bases fitting TRBD2. Germline V lookup: CDR1 MNHEY, CDR2 SVGAGI. The trim removed 2 bases at V and 6 bases at J, leaving 10 bases unmatched. The CDR3 consists of 16 residues. The CDR3 sequence: CASSYTPWGEGNEQFF. The CDR3 DNA sequence: TGTGCCAGCAGTTACACACCATGGGGGGAGGGCAATGAGCAGTTCTTC.

This clone was detected once. The J gene is TRBJ2-7, the V gene TRBV7-2; D gene unclear. Germline V gene sequence: CDR1 SGHTA, CDR2 FQGNSA. The CDR3 runs 16 residues. V lost 7 bases to trimming and J lost 0 bases, with 19 bases between them. The CDR3, as DNA: TGTGCCAGCACCCTGTCCCCGTCCTTTAGCTCCTACGAGCAGTACTTC. Residues: CASTLSPSFSSYEQYF.

The chain joins TRBV5-1 to TRBJ1-1; unclear D gene. CDR3 size: 15 residues. V lost 7 bases to trimming and J lost 0 bases, with 16 bases between them. In germline, CDR1 is SGHRS, CDR2 YFSETQ. CDR3 region: CASGSGMELNTEAFF. In DNA form, the CDR3 reads TGCGCCAGCGGGAGCGGGATGGAATTGAACACTGAAGCTTTCTTT.

This clone is a singleton in its sample. The chain couples TRBV10-3 to TRBJ2-5, with 7 bases fitting TRBD1. Germline CDR1 ENHRY, CDR2 SYGVKD. The V segment lost 5 bases and the J segment 5 bases; nucleotides outside the gene matches: 8. This CDR3 spans 14 amino acids. Here the CDR3 reads CAISRVQGPETQYF. The DNA for the CDR3 is TGTGCCATCAGTAGAGTACAGGGGCCGGAGACCCAGTACTTC.

The chain uses TRBV7-3 and TRBJ2-3; 13 bases line up with TRBD2. V gave up 5 bases and J gave up 3 bases; unmatched junction bases: 8. This CDR3 region has 17 residues. Germline V gene data show CDR1 as SGHTA and CDR2 as FQGTGA. The CDR3: CASSPGLAGLRTDTQYF. CDR3 in DNA: TGTGCCAGCAGCCCGGGACTAGCGGGGTTAAGGACAGATACGCAGTATTTT.

The chain is built from TRBV9 and TRBJ2-1, with 11 bases identical to TRBD2. J gave up 3 bases and V 2 bases, and 4 bases lay outside the gene matches. In germline, CDR1 is SGDLS, CDR2 YYNGEE. This CDR3 has 16 amino acids. CDR3 sequence: CASSVHTSGGYNEQFF. CDR3 coding DNA: TGTGCCAGCAGCGTCCATACTAGCGGGGGCTACAATGAGCAGTTCTTC.

This chain uses TRBV7-9 with TRBJ1-6; 9 nucleotides align to TRBD1. The germline V gene has CDR1 SEHNR and CDR2 FQNEAQ (reference sequence). This CDR3 has 15 amino acids. V lost 4 bases to trimming and J lost 10 bases; unmatched junction nucleotides: 8. The DNA for the CDR3 is TGTGCCAGCAGCTCCGACAGGGGGGATCACTCACCCCTCCACTTT. It yields the protein CASSSDRGDHSPLHF.

The rearrangement links TRBV10-3 to TRBJ1-2; 11 bases align to TRBD1. CDR1 ENHRY and CDR2 SYGVKD come from the germline V gene. There are 14 residues in the CDR3. J lost 1 base, V lost 6 bases, and 1 base had no gene match. CDR3 region: CAIRGTGGNYGYTF. The DNA for the CDR3 is TGTGCCATCAGAGGGACAGGGGGTAACTATGGCTACACCTTC.

The chain uses TRBV4-1 and TRBJ1-1, with D perhaps matching TRBD1 (6 bases). Per germline, CDR1 MGHRA and CDR2 YSYEKL. The CDR3 contains 16 residues. V was cut by 4 bases and J by 4 bases, with 19 bases left in between. Here the CDR3 reads CASSPAGTTRVTEAFF. The CDR3 region has the DNA TGCGCCAGCAGCCCAGCCGGGACAACGAGGGTCACTGAAGCTTTCTTT.

The chain uses TRBV7-6 and TRBJ2-2, with 7 positions matching TRBD1. V dropped 1 base and J dropped 4; count of bases not matched to a gene: 3. CDR1 is SGHVS, CDR2 FNYEAQ, per germline. The CDR3 is made up of 15 amino acids. Here the CDR3 DNA reads TGTGCCAGCAGCTTAGGGCAGGGGGTCACCGGGGAGCTGTTTTTT. Translation gives CASSLGQGVTGELFF.

This chain uses TRBV9 with TRBJ1-3; D is unclear. Germline loops: CDR1 SGDLS, CDR2 YYNGEE. The CDR3 is 15 residues long. V lost 4 bases and J lost 7, with 18 bases in between. CDR3 nucleotide sequence: TGTGCCAGCAGCTTTTCTCGGGGTTATGCTAACACCATATATTTT. It translates to CASSFSRGYANTIYF.

This clone showed up just a few times. The V call is TRBV6-4, the J call TRBJ1-6, with D unclear. CDR1 is MRHNA and CDR2 is SNTAGT in the germline V gene. V dropped 0 bases and J dropped 13 bases, with 13 bases sitting between them. This CDR3 is built from 14 residues. CDR3 protein: CASSDSLGSGPLHF. The CDR3 nucleotides read TGTGCCAGCAGTGACTCTCTTGGATCGGGGCCCCTCCACTTT.

This chain links TRBV19 with TRBJ2-2; 9 positions match TRBD1. Germline CDR1 is LNHDA and CDR2 is SQIVND (reference sequence). The V gene end was trimmed by 3 bases and the J gene end by 2 bases; junction bases not matched to a gene: 4. The CDR3 loop spans 16 amino acids. This CDR3 is CASSMWTGVNTGELFF. Written as DNA, the CDR3 is TGTGCCAGTAGTATGTGGACAGGGGTCAACACCGGGGAGCTGTTTTTT.